These 12 T cell receptor beta chains were sequenced from one sample in a study of HIV-infected children after antiretroviral therapy interruption. A 3' RACE protocol on RNA, with unique molecular identifiers, produced the TCR library. MiXCR was run by TCRdb on the 3' RACE reads, yielding one entry per CDR3 protein. Altogether about 89,000 distinct CDR3 sequences are present, roughly 6.7% being singletons, with the ten largest covering approximately 1.2%. Described treatment: PENTA 11 planned treatment interruption arm or continuous ART arm. The sequencing used CD45RA+ CD4+ T cells from PBMCs, pooled from several time points, collected from a donor given antiretroviral therapy, either interrupted or continuous. The subset: naive CD4+ CD45RA+ CD45RO- T cells. These receptors all stem from a pool of human donors with HIV.

This clonotype was recorded many times. V and J are TRBV20-1 and TRBJ1-5, with a possible D match to TRBD1 (6 bases). There are 14 residues in the CDR3. Germline V gene lookup returns CDR1 DFQATT and CDR2 SNEGSKA (reference sequence). V lost 4 bases, J lost 6 bases, and 16 bases lay in between. The chain's CDR3 is CSANRRGGGQPQHF. The CDR3, as DNA: TGCAGTGCTAACCGCCGGGGGGGCGGTCAGCCCCAGCATTTT.

This clonotype was observed many times. This chain links TRBV12-5 with TRBJ2-7, with TRBD1 matching 7 bases. The V gene's germline CDR1 is LGHNT and CDR2 FRNRAP. J was trimmed by 5 bases and V by 5 bases; bases with no gene match: 9. The CDR3 contains 14 residues. Written as DNA, the CDR3 is TGTGCTAGTGGTCCGCAGCCGACAGGGAACGAGCAGTACTTC. Amino acids: CASGPQPTGNEQYF.

This clonotype was observed many times. The chain couples TRBV3-1 to TRBJ2-1; no clear D gene. Germline V gene lookup returns CDR1 LGHDT and CDR2 YNNKEL (reference sequence). V shed 4 bases and J shed 7 bases, with 11 bases lying between them. This CDR3 has 13 amino acids. The CDR3 DNA follows: TGTGCCAGCAGCCCCTTGGGCCCAAATGAGCAGTTCTTC. Translating gives CASSPLGPNEQFF.

The V and J genes are TRBV4-1 and TRBJ1-1; perhaps TRBD1 as D (6 bases). CDR3 size: 14 residues. V was clipped by 4 bases and J by 6 bases, with 15 bases between them. Per germline, CDR1 MGHRA and CDR2 YSYEKL. This CDR3 is CASSRPTGIAEAFF. The CDR3 DNA reads TGCGCCAGCAGCCGACCTACAGGGATCGCTGAAGCTTTCTTT.

The sample holds many counts of this clonotype. The V and J genes are TRBV10-3 and TRBJ1-1; no clear D. The germline CDR1 and CDR2 sequences are ENHRY and SYGVKD. V was pared by 11 bases and J by 4 bases, with 11 bases between. The CDR3 sequence is 11 residues long. The CDR3 DNA sequence: TGTGCCTACGGTGTGGGCACTGAAGCTTTCTTT. It specifies CAYGVGTEAFF.

This clonotype appeared many times. The chain joins TRBV6-5 to TRBJ1-5; D call uncertain. The CDR3 runs 14 residues. V was clipped by 5 bases and J by 6 bases, with 14 bases between them. The germline CDR1 and CDR2 sequences are MNHEY and SVGAGI. CDR3 bases: TGTGCCAGCAGTCTTTCTGGATGGGGTCAGCCCCAGCATTTT. Its protein product is CASSLSGWGQPQHF.

The V gene is TRBV10-3, the J gene TRBJ1-2; perhaps TRBD1 as D (5 bases). V lost 10 bases and J 7 bases, leaving 10 bases between the germline ends. The germline V gene encodes CDR1 ENHRY and CDR2 SYGVKD. The CDR3 spans 10 residues. This chain's CDR3 is CATRDGGYTF. CDR3 DNA sequence: TGTGCCACCAGGGACGGTGGCTACACCTTC.

This clonotype has at least ten counts. The chain is built from TRBV7-8 and TRBJ2-1, with 11 positions matching TRBD2. This CDR3 contains 15 residues. Trimming took 3 bases from V and 4 from J; bases not matched to a gene: 2. Looked up from germline, CDR1 is SGHVS and CDR2 is FQNEAQ. The CDR3 DNA sequence: TGTGCCAGCAGCTTTCGACTAGCGGGGTACAATGAGCAGTTCTTC. It specifies CASSFRLAGYNEQFF.

In its sample, this clonotype was seen many times. A junction end diverges from the germline sequence, so it may reflect a read error. This rearrangement joins TRBV10-3 to TRBJ2-5, with a possible D match to TRBD2 (7 bases). The CDR3 is 14 amino acids. Germline CDR1 reads ENHRY; CDR2 reads SYGVKD. CDR3 coding DNA: TGTGCCAGCGGTGAAGGGGGGGGGCAAGACACCCAGTACTTT. Encoded protein: CASGEGGGQDTQYF.

This clonotype was observed many times. V gene TRBV6-1 combines with J gene TRBJ2-2; D ambiguous. V dropped 7 bases and J dropped 0 bases, with 9 bases sitting between them. The CDR3 consists of 14 residues. The germline gives CDR1 MNHNS, CDR2 SASEGT. The CDR3 loop reads CASTETANTGELFF. The DNA of the CDR3 is TGTGCCAGCACCGAGACGGCGAACACCGGGGAGCTGTTTTTT.

This clonotype was observed at least ten times. This chain links TRBV3-1 with TRBJ1-6; 7 positions match TRBD1. In germline, CDR1 is LGHDT, CDR2 YNNKEL (reference sequence). This CDR3 is 16 amino acids long. Trimming cost V 3 bases and J 7 bases; bases outside gene matches: 9. CDR3 region: CASSQAPDRDNSPLHF. As DNA, the CDR3 is TGTGCCAGCAGCCAGGCTCCCGACAGGGACAATTCACCCCTCCACTTT.

This clonotype has just a few counts. The chain carries TRBV7-9 and TRBJ1-5, with D possibly TRBD1 on 6 matching bases. V lost 1 base to trimming and J lost 4 bases, with 17 bases between them. CDR3 length equals 17 residues. CDR1 is SEHNR and CDR2 is FQNEAQ in the germline V gene (reference sequence). The CDR3 DNA reads as TGTGCCAGCAGCTTAGTGTTACAGGGATCGGGGAATCAGCCCCAGCATTTT. Its translation: CASSLVLQGSGNQPQHF.